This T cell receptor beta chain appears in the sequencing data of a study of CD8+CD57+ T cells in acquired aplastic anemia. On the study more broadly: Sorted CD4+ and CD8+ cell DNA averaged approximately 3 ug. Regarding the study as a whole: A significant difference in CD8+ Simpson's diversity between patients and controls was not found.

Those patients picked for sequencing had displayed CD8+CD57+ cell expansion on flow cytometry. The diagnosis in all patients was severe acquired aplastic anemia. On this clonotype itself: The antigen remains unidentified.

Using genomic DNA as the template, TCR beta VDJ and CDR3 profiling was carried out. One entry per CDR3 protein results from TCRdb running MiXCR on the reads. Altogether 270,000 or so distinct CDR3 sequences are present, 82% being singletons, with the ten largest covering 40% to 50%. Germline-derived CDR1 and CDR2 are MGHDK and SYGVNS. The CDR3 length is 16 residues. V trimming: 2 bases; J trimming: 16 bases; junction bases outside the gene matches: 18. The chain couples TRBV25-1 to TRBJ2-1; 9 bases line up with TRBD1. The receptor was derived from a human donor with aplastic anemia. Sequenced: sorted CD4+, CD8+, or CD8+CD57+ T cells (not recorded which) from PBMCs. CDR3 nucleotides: TGTGCCAGCAGTGAAGGGGGACAGGGTCTCGGTCCCCCCTTCTTCTTC. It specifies CASSEGGQGLGPPFFF.